Below are 15 T cell receptor beta chains sequenced from a single sample in a study of T cells after posttransplantation cyclophosphamide. Profiled with immunoSEQ multiplex PCR; TCRdb holds only in-frame clones, not every one. The profile shows some 54,000 clones, 90% to 95% of them singletons. Sequenced sample: PBMCs. Source of these receptors: a woman between 25 and 40 years old in good health and a related stem cell transplant donor.

The CDR3 spells CAISDGILYGYTF. CDR3 in DNA: TGTGCCATCAGTGACGGGATTCTCTATGGCTACACCTTC. V usage is TRBV10-3 and J usage is TRBJ1-2; D uncertain. Germline V lookup: CDR1 ENHRY, CDR2 SYGVKD. CDR3 length equals 13 residues. V was clipped by 3 bases and J by 4 bases, with 9 bases between them.

The gene calls are TRBV6-1 and TRBJ1-2, with D perhaps TRBD1 (6 bases). V lost 4 bases and J 4 bases, leaving 7 bases between the germline ends. The CDR3 covers 12 residues. Germline loops: CDR1 MNHNS, CDR2 SASEGT. CDR3 in amino acids: CASSGRGYGYTF. The CDR3, as DNA: TGTGCCAGCAGTGGCAGGGGCTATGGCTACACCTTC.

The chain joins TRBV10-3 to TRBJ2-2; the match to TRBD1 covers 10 bases. From germline, CDR1 is ENHRY and CDR2 SYGVKD. The CDR3 length is 16 residues. After removal of 6 bases from V and 0 bases from J, the junction contained 4 bases not matched to a gene. The CDR3 protein is CAIRTGGFSNTGELFF. Here the CDR3 DNA reads TGTGCCATCAGGACAGGGGGCTTTTCGAACACCGGGGAGCTGTTTTTT.

The genes are TRBV4-3 and TRBJ2-2; D is possibly TRBD2 (7 bases). Between the trimmed V and J ends, which lost 4 bases and 7 bases, there was a span of 25 bases. This CDR3 spans 18 amino acids. Germline CDR1 reads LGHNA; CDR2 reads YSLEER. In DNA, the CDR3 is TGCGCCAGCAGCCCCAAACCCGCCGGAACGGGGGGCGGCGGGGAGCTGTTTTTT. It encodes CASSPKPAGTGGGGELFF.

The chain carries TRBV7-2 and TRBJ1-2; TRBD1 aligns across 10 bases. The J segment lost 8 bases and the V segment lost 6 bases, leaving 15 bases of the junction unmatched. This CDR3 is built from 16 residues. The germline V gene encodes CDR1 SGHTA and CDR2 FQGNSA. The CDR3 protein is CASRPTGQGGGTGYTF. CDR3 bases: TGTGCCAGCAGACCTACCGGACAGGGGGGTGGTACGGGCTACACCTTC.

Concerning this clone: Other nucleotide sequences in the sample specify the same CDR3. The chain is built from TRBV27 and TRBJ1-2, with D perhaps TRBD1 (6 bases). This CDR3 comprises 15 residues. Germline V gives CDR1 MNHEY, CDR2 SMNVEV (reference sequence). V gave up 5 bases and J gave up 6 bases, with 19 bases separating them. The CDR3 DNA reads TGTGCCAGCAGTCCCCAAATGACAGGAACCAATGGCTACACCTTC. It is translated as CASSPQMTGTNGYTF.

The rearrangement links TRBV7-9 to TRBJ1-6, with a possible D match to TRBD1 (5 bases). The length of the CDR3 is 15 residues. The V end lost 5 bases, the J end lost 5 bases, and 13 bases lay between the germline ends. Per germline, CDR1 SEHNR and CDR2 FQNEAQ (reference sequence). CDR3 DNA: TGTGCCAGCAGCGACAGTCCCCCAGATAATTCACCCCTCCACTTT. It translates to CASSDSPPDNSPLHF. The full variable domain, rest sourced from reference TRBV7-9 and TRBJ1-6, is DTGVSQNPRHKITKRGQNVTFRCDPISEHNRLYWYRQTLGQGPEFLTYFQNEAQLEKSRLLSDRFSAERPKGSFSTLEIQRTEQGDSAMYLCASSDSPPDNSPLHFGNGTRLTVT.

The chain carries TRBV2 and TRBJ2-7, with TRBD1 matching 8 bases. Germline loops: CDR1 SNHLY, CDR2 FYNNEI. CDR3 length: 13 amino acids. V shed 8 bases, J shed 0 bases, and the junction held 3 bases outside the gene matches. CDR3 DNA: TGTGCCAGCCCTGGGACAGGCTCCTACGAGCAGTACTTC. Protein: CASPGTGSYEQYF.

V gene TRBV5-5 combines with J gene TRBJ1-2, with D possibly matching TRBD1 (5 bases). CDR3 size: 12 residues. Trimming took off 4 bases at V and 7 bases at J, with 11 bases between the two ends. Germline V gene lookup returns CDR1 SGHKS and CDR2 YYEKEE (reference sequence). CDR3 sequence: CASSPRVAGYTF. Written as DNA, the CDR3 is TGTGCCAGCAGCCCCAGGGTCGCTGGCTACACCTTC. The whole variable domain, filled in from reference TRBV5-5 and TRBJ1-2, reads DAGVTQSPTHLIKTRGQQVTLRCSPISGHKSVSWYQQVLGQGPQFIFQYYEKEERGRGNFPDRFSARQFPNYSSELNVNALLLGDSALYLCASSPRVAGYTFGSGTRLTVV.

The chain combines TRBV5-5 with TRBJ1-5; D may be TRBD1 (5 bases). The CDR3 contains 15 residues. CDR1 is SGHKS, CDR2 YYEKEE, per germline (reference sequence). Between the trimmed V and J ends, which lost 0 bases and 6 bases, there was a span of 13 bases. CDR3 bases: TGTGCCAGCAGCTTGGCGCAGGGCTCTGTTCAGCCCCAGCATTTT. Translating gives CASSLAQGSVQPQHF.

This chain uses TRBV5-4 with TRBJ1-2; maybe TRBD1 (6 bases). Looked up from germline, CDR1 is SGHNT and CDR2 is YYREEE (reference sequence). The length of the CDR3 is 13 residues. V was shortened by 0 bases and J by 7 bases, with 10 bases between the two germline ends. This CDR3 is CASSLEQGAGYTF. In nucleotides, the CDR3 is TGTGCCAGCAGCTTGGAACAGGGTGCTGGCTACACCTTC.

The chain has TRBV7-2 and TRBJ1-6; D may be TRBD1 (5 bases). This CDR3 region has 15 residues. Between the trimmed V and J ends, which lost 0 bases and 6 bases, there was a span of 9 bases. Germline CDR1 SGHTA, CDR2 FQGNSA. The CDR3 spells CASSLASGPNSPLHF. CDR3 DNA sequence: TGTGCCAGCAGCTTAGCCTCAGGGCCTAATTCACCCCTCCACTTT.

The chain links TRBV7-6 to TRBJ2-5; the D gene is possibly TRBD2 (5 bases). Per the germline V gene, CDR1 is SGHVS and CDR2 is FNYEAQ. V dropped 4 bases and J dropped 7 bases, with 22 bases sitting between them. The CDR3 consists of 16 residues. CDR3 in amino acids: CASSSPGKKWAGTQYF. In DNA form, the CDR3 reads TGTGCCAGCAGCTCACCCGGGAAAAAATGGGCTGGGACCCAGTACTTC.

J is TRBJ1-1 and V is TRBV28; tentatively, D is TRBD1 (5 bases). This CDR3 spans 17 amino acids. Germline V lookup: CDR1 MDHEN, CDR2 SYDVKM. V lost 4 bases and J lost 0, with 18 bases in between. The CDR3 sequence: CASSSEGTGALNTEAFF. The CDR3 DNA follows: TGTGCCAGCAGTTCAGAAGGGACGGGAGCTTTGAACACTGAAGCTTTCTTT.

This chain links TRBV19 with TRBJ2-6; 9 bases are shared with TRBD1. The CDR3 is made up of 19 amino acids. Germline CDR1 reads LNHDA; CDR2 reads SQIVND (reference sequence). The V and J ends lost 4 bases and 1 base, in that order; junction bases with no gene match: 11. CDR3 amino acids: CASSTWAGQGFSGANVLTF. CDR3 coding DNA: TGTGCCAGTAGTACTTGGGCGGGACAGGGCTTTTCTGGGGCCAACGTCCTGACTTTC.